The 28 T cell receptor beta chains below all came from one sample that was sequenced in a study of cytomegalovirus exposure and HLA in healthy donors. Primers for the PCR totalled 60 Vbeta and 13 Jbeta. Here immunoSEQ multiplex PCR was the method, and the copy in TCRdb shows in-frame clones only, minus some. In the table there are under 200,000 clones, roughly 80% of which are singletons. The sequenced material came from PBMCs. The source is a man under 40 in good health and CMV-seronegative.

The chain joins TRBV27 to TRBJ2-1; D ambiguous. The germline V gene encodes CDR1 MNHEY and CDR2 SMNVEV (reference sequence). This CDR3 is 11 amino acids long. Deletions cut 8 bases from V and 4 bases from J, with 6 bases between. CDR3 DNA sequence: TGTGCCAGCGGCAGATACAATGAGCAGTTCTTC. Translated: CASGRYNEQFF.

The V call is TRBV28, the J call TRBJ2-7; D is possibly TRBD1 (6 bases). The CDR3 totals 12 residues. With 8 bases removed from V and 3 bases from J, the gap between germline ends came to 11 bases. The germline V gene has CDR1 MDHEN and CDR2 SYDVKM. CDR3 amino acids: CASARGSYEQYF. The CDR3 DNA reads TGTGCCAGCGCCAGGGGAAGCTACGAGCAGTACTTC.

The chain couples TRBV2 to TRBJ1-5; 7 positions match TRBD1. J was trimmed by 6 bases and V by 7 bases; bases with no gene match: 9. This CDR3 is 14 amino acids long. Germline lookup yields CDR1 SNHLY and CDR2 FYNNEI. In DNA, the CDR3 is TGTGCCAGCAAACCGACAGGGAATTTTCAGCCCCAGCATTTT. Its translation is CASKPTGNFQPQHF. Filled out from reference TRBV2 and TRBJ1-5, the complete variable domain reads EPEVTQTPSHQVTQMGQEVILRCVPISNHLYFYWYRQILGQKVEFLVSFYNNEISEKSEIFDDQFSVERPDGSNFTLKIRSTKLEDSAMYFCASKPTGNFQPQHFGDGTRLSIL.

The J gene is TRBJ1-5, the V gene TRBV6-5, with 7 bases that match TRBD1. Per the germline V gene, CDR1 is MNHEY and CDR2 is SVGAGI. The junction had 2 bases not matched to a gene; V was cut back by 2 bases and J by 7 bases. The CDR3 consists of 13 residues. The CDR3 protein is CASSYGTDQPQHF. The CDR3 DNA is TGTGCCAGCAGTTACGGGACAGACCAGCCCCAGCATTTT.

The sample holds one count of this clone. The DNA of the CDR3 is TGTGCCAGCAGCCAAACAGGGCCGGCTGAAGCTTTCTTT. Amino acid sequence: CASSQTGPAEAFF. The chain links TRBV5-6 to TRBJ1-1, with D tentatively TRBD1 (6 bases). This CDR3 spans 13 amino acids. CDR1 SGHDT and CDR2 YYEEEE come from the germline V gene. V was clipped by 4 bases and J by 6 bases, with 13 bases between them. Complete variable domain (other parts from reference TRBV5-6 and TRBJ1-1): DAGVTQSPTHLIKTRGQQVTLRCSPKSGHDTVSWYQQALGQGPQFIFQYYEEEERQRGNFPDRFSGHQFPNYSSELNVNALLLGDSALYLCASSQTGPAEAFFGQGTRLTVV.

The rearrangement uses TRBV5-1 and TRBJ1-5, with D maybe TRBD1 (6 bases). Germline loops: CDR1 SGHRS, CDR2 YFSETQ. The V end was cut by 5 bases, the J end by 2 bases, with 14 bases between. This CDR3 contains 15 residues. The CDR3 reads CASRPTTGGNQPQHF. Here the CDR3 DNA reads TGCGCCAGCAGGCCTACGACAGGAGGCAATCAGCCCCAGCATTTT. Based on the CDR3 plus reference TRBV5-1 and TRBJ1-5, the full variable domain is KAGVTQTPRYLIKTRGQQVTLSCSPISGHRSVSWYQQTPGQGLQFLFEYFSETQRNKGNFPGRFSGRQFSNSRSEMNVSTLELGDSALYLCASRPTTGGNQPQHFGDGTRLSIL.

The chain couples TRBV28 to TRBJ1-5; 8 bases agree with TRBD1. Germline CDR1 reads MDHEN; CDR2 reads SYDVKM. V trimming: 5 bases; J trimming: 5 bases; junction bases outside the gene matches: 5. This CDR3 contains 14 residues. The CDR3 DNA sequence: TGTGCCAGCAGTGGGGGACAGGTCTATCAGCCCCAGCATTTT. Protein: CASSGGQVYQPQHF. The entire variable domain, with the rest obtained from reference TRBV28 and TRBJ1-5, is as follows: DVKVTQSSRYLVKRTGEKVFLECVQDMDHENMFWYRQDPGLGLRLIYFSYDVKMKEKGDIPEGYSVSREKKERFSLILESASTNQTSMYLCASSGGQVYQPQHFGDGTRLSIL.

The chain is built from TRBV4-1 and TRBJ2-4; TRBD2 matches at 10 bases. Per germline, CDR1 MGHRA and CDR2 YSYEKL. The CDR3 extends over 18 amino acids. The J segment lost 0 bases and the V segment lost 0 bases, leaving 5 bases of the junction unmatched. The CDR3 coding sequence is TGCGCCAGCAGCCAAGATCTAAGCGGGAGGGAAGCCAAAAACATTCAGTACTTC. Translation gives CASSQDLSGREAKNIQYF.

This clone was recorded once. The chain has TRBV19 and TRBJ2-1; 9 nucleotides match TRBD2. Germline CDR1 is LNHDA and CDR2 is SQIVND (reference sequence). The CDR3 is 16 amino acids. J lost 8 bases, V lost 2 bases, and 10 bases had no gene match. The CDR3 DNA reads TGTGCCAGTAGTATATTCCCGGGTAGCGGGAGCTATGAGCAGTTCTTC. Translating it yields CASSIFPGSGSYEQFF.

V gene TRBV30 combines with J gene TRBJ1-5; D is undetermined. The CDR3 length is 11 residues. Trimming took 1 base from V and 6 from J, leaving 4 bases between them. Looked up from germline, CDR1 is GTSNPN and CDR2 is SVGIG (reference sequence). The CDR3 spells CAWSESQPQHF. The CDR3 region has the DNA TGTGCCTGGAGTGAGAGTCAGCCCCAGCATTTT.

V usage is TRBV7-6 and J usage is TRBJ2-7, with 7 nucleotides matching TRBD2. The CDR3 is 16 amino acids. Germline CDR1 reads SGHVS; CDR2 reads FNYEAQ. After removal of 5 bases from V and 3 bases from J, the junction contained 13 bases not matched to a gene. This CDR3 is CASSPRGRGPGYEQYF. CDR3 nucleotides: TGTGCCAGCAGCCCACGGGGGAGGGGACCAGGCTACGAGCAGTACTTC.

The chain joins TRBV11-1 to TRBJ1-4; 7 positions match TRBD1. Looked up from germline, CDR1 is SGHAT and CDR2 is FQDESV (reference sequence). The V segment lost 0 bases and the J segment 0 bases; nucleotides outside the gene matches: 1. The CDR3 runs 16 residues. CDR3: CASSLARGSTNEKLFF. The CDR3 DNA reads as TGTGCCAGCAGCTTAGCCAGGGGGTCAACTAATGAAAAACTGTTTTTT.

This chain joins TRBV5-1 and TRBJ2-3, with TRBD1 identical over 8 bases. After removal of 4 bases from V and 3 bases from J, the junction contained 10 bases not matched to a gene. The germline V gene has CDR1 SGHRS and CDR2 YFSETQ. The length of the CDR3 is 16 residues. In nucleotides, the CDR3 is TGCGCCAGCAGCCCAATGACAGGGGTATGGACAGATACGCAGTATTTT. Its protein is CASSPMTGVWTDTQYF.

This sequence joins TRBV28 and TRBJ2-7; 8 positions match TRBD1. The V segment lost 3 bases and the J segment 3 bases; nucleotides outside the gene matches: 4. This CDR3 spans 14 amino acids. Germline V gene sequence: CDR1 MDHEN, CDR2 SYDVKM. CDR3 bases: TGTGCCAGCAGTTTGTCAGGGGGCCTCTACGAGCAGTACTTC. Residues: CASSLSGGLYEQYF.

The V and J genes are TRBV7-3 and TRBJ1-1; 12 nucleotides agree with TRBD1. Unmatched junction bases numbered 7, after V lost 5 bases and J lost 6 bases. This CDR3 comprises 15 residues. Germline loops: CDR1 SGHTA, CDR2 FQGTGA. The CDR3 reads CASSTGTGGAAEAFF. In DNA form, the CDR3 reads TGTGCCAGCAGCACCGGGACAGGGGGCGCGGCTGAAGCTTTCTTT.

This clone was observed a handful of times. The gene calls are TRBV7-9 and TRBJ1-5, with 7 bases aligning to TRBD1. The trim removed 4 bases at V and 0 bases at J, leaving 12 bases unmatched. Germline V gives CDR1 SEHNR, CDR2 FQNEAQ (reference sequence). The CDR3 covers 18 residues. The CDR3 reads CASSSDRAGWNSNQPQHF. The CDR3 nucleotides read TGTGCCAGCAGCTCAGACAGGGCGGGTTGGAATAGCAATCAGCCCCAGCATTTT.

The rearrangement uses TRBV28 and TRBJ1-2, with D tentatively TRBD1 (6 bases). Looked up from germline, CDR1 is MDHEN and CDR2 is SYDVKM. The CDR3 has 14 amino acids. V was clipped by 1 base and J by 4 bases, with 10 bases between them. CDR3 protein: CASSLFGRGYGYTF. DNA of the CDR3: TGTGCCAGCAGTTTATTTGGCAGGGGCTATGGCTACACCTTC.

The CDR3 coding sequence is TGCGCCAGCAGCCGCGGACAGGCGGTCGACTACGAGCAGTACTTC. Translating gives CASSRGQAVDYEQYF. The V call is TRBV5-1, the J call TRBJ2-7; 7 bases map to TRBD1. With V trimmed by 4 bases and J by 3 bases, 10 bases remained unmatched. The CDR3 sequence is 15 residues long. CDR1 and CDR2 from the germline V gene are SGHRS and YFSETQ.

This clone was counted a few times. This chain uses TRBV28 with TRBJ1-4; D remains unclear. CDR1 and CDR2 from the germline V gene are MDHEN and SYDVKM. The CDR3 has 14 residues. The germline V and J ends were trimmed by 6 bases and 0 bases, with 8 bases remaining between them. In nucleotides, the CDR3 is TGTGCCAGCAGGGACTCCTCAACTAATGAAAAACTGTTTTTT. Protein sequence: CASRDSSTNEKLFF.

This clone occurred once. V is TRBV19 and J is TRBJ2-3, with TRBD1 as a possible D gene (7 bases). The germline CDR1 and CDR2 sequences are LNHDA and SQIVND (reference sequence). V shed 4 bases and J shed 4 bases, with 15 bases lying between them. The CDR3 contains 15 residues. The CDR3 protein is CASSTRGGGADTQYF. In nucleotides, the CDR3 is TGTGCCAGTAGTACGCGAGGGGGCGGGGCAGATACGCAGTATTTT.

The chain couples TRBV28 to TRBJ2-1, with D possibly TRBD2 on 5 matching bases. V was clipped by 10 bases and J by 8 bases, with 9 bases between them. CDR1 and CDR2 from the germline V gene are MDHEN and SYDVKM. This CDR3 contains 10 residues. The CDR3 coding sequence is TGTGCCACCTCACTAGATGAGCAGTTCTTC. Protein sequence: CATSLDEQFF.

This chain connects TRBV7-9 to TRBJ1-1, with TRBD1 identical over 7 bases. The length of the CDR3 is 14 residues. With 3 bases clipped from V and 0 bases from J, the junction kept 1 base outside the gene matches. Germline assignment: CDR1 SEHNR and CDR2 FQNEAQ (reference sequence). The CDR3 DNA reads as TGTGCCAGCAGCTTGGGACAGTTGAACACTGAAGCTTTCTTT. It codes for CASSLGQLNTEAFF.

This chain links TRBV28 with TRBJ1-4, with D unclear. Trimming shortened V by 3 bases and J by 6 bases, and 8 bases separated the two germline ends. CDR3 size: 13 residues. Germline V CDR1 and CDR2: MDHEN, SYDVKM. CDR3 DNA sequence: TGTGCCAGCAGTTTTACCCCGGATGAAAAACTGTTTTTT. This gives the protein CASSFTPDEKLFF.

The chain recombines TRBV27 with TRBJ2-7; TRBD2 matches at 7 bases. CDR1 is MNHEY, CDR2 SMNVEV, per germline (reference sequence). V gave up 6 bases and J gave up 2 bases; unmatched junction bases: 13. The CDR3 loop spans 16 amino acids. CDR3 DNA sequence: TGTGCCAGCAGGACTAGCTACCTCACTAACCCCTACGAGCAGTACTTC. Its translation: CASRTSYLTNPYEQYF.

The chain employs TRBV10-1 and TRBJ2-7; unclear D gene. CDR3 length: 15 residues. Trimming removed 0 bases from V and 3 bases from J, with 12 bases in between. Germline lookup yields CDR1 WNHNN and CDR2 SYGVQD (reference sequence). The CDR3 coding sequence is TGCGCCAGCAGTGAGTCGAGGAGCCCGGGCTACGAGCAGTACTTC. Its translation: CASSESRSPGYEQYF.

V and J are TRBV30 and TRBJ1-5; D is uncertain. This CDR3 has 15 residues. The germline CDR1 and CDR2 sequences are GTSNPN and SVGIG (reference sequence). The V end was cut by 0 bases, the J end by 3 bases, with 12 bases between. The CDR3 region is CAWSVRLTDNQPQHF. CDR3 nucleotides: TGTGCCTGGAGTGTACGTCTAACAGACAATCAGCCCCAGCATTTT.

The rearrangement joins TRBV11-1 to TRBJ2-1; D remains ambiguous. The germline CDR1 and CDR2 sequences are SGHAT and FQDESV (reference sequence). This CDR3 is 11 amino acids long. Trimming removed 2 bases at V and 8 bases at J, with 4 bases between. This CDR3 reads CASSLSHEQFF. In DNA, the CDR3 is TGTGCCAGCAGCTTATCTCATGAGCAGTTCTTC. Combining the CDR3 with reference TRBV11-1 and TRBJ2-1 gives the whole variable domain EAEVAQSPRYKITEKSQAVAFWCDPISGHATLYWYRQILGQGPELLVQFQDESVVDDSQLPKDRFSAERLKGVDSTLKIQPAELGDSAMYLCASSLSHEQFFGPGTRLTVL.

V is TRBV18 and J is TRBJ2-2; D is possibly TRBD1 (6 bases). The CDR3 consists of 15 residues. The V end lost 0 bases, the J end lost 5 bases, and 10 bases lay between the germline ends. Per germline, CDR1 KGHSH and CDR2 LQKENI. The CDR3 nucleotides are TGTGCCAGCTCACCACCCACAGGGAGTACCGGGGAGCTGTTTTTT. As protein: CASSPPTGSTGELFF. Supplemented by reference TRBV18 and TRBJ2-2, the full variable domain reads NAGVMQNPRHLVRRRGQEARLRCSPMKGHSHVYWYRQLPEEGLKFMVYLQKENIIDESGMPKERFSAEFPKEGPSILRIQQVVRGDSAAYFCASSPPTGSTGELFFGEGSRLTVL.